Here is one T cell receptor (beta chain) with its context. Germline values: CDR1 SQVTM, CDR2 ANQGSEA. With 0 bases removed from V and 2 bases from J, the gap between germline ends came to 13 bases. This CDR3 region has 15 residues. Transcripts of RNA were the source for amplifying TCR beta CDR3 regions. First-round RT-PCR with HTBI primers preceded a second-round multiplex PCR. TCRdb recomputed calls from the multiplex PCR reads with MiXCR, one row per CDR3 protein. The repertoire includes about 390,000 distinct CDR3 sequences, 15% of them detected once, and 5.5% to 7% sits in the top ten. This entry belongs to a study of Graves' ophthalmopathy and Graves' hyperthyroidism. Study as a whole: Peripheral blood collection took place at initial diagnosis, before any treatment.

Recruitment covered hyperthyroidism patients aged 18 to 65 whose new diagnosis was of under 2 months' duration. Orbital computed tomography, thyroid ultrasound, TRAb, serum thyroxine and clinical symptoms formed the basis of diagnosis. Material: peripheral blood. This sequence was found in a woman in her late teens or twenties with stable Graves' hyperthyroidism. The chain carries TRBV29-1 and TRBJ1-2; possibly TRBD1 for D (6 bases). For the CDR3, the DNA is TGCAGCGTTGAAGATGGAAGAAGGGGGAACTATGGCTACACCTTC. This codes for CSVEDGRRGNYGYTF.